One T cell receptor (beta chain) is described in this entry. The CDR3 spans 12 residues. Looked up from germline, CDR1 is MNHNS and CDR2 is SASEGT. V was trimmed by 6 bases and J by 7 bases, leaving 12 bases between them. The PCR made use of 60 Vbeta and 13 Jbeta primers. Profiled with immunoSEQ multiplex PCR; TCRdb holds only in-frame clones, not every one. The sample consists of 200,000 to 300,000 clones, roughly four fifths of them appearing once. As for the donors, each was a healthy bone marrow donor. The entry originates in a study of cytomegalovirus exposure and HLA in healthy donors. This chain connects TRBV6-1 to TRBJ1-2; D unresolved. Sequenced material: PBMCs. This TCR came from a woman aged 40-49 years in good health and CMV-seropositive. The CDR3 protein is CASRDSPAGYTF. CDR3 coding DNA: TGTGCCAGCAGGGACTCCCCCGCTGGCTACACCTTC.